What follows describes a single TCR beta chain. This entry comes from a study of blood T cells in healthy people across ages. At least 7 million PBMCs were isolated per sample. The use of a sample-barcoded 5' primer and a J-beta primer mix characterized a second PCR of roughly 6 to 11 cycles. TCRdb processed the 5' RACE reads anew with MiXCR; each CDR3 protein has one entry. The repertoire holds about 680,000 distinct CDR3 sequences, with around 49% as singletons. The receptor was derived from a woman aged 55-75 years in good health. Sequencing was done on a sample of blood.

This CDR3 reads CASRVTSGSGETQYF. As DNA, the CDR3 is TGTGCCAGCAGGGTCACTAGCGGGAGCGGAGAGACCCAGTACTTC. The chain employs TRBV2 and TRBJ2-5; 11 nucleotides match TRBD2. The germline CDR1 and CDR2 sequences are SNHLY and FYNNEI. The CDR3 covers 15 residues. J lost 4 bases, V lost 6 bases, and 7 bases had no gene match.